Below are 9 T cell receptor beta chains sequenced from a single sample in a study of shared clonotypes between healthy human individuals. Repertoires were generated with immunoSEQ multiplex PCR, while TCRdb's copy carries only in-frame clones and drops some. The sample lists some 2.3 million clones, roughly 93% occurring once. The sample consisted of naive CD4+ T cells from PBMCs. Subset of the sample: CD45RA+ positively selected. These receptors came from a young man in good health. Some clones in this sample may be carry-over from other donors' samples.

V gene TRBV5-6 combines with J gene TRBJ2-6, with TRBD1 matching over 8 bases. Looked up from germline, CDR1 is SGHDT and CDR2 is YYEEEE. The CDR3 runs to 15 residues. After removal of 3 bases from V and 1 base from J, the junction contained 0 bases not matched to a gene. As DNA, the CDR3 is TGTGCCAGCAGCTGGACAGGGTCTGGGGCCAACGTCCTGACTTTC. Translated, it gives CASSWTGSGANVLTF.

The chain employs TRBV21-1 and TRBJ2-4; TRBD2 reflects the table's D call only, with no check against the DNA. TRBV21-1 is a documented pseudogene. CDR3 length: 16 residues. CDR3 sequence (DNA): TGTGCCAGCAGCAAACTGCGCGGGAGGTTTAAAAACATTCAGTACTTC. It codes for CASSKLRGRFKNIQYF.

V and J are TRBV19 and TRBJ1-2; no definite D call. Trimming removed 7 bases from V and 4 bases from J, with 13 bases in between. The CDR3 contains 13 residues. In germline, CDR1 is LNHDA, CDR2 SQIVND (reference sequence). The CDR3 nucleotides are TGTGCCAGTATGGAGGGCAGCCTCTATGGCTACACCTTC. Residues: CASMEGSLYGYTF.

The rearrangement uses TRBV18 and TRBJ2-7, with D possibly TRBD1 on 5 matching bases. The V end lost 5 bases, the J end lost 1 base, and 9 bases lay between the germline ends. Germline CDR1 is KGHSH and CDR2 is LQKENI. The length of the CDR3 is 13 residues. CDR3 loop: CASSSTASYEQYF. The DNA for the CDR3 is TGTGCCAGCTCATCGACAGCATCCTACGAGCAGTACTTC.

The V call is TRBV7-8, the J call TRBJ2-5; D uncertain. Between the trimmed V and J ends, which lost 2 bases and 1 base, there was a span of 2 bases. This CDR3 region has 12 residues. CDR1 is SGHVS, CDR2 FQNEAQ, per germline. CDR3 sequence: CASSLPQETQYF. CDR3 sequence (DNA): TGTGCCAGCAGCTTACCCCAAGAGACCCAGTACTTC.

The chain joins TRBV9 to TRBJ2-3; 7 bases line up with TRBD1. The CDR3 spans 19 residues. CDR1 SGDLS and CDR2 YYNGEE come from the germline V gene. V lost 4 bases to trimming and J lost 2 bases; unmatched junction nucleotides: 19. CDR3 DNA sequence: TGTGCCAGCAGCTCCACGCTGGTTACAGGGGTCTCCACCACAGATACGCAGTATTTT. Amino acids: CASSSTLVTGVSTTDTQYF.

This chain uses TRBV6-1 with TRBJ2-1; tentatively, D is TRBD2 (6 bases). The germline gives CDR1 MNHNS, CDR2 SASEGT. CDR3 length: 15 residues. Trimming took off 8 bases at V and 0 bases at J, with 14 bases between the two ends. The CDR3 region is CASSGGVSSYNEQFF. The CDR3 DNA sequence: TGTGCCAGCTCCGGGGGAGTTAGCTCCTACAATGAGCAGTTCTTC.

Details on this clone: This same CDR3 is encoded by further DNA sequences in the sample. V gene TRBV2 combines with J gene TRBJ1-1; D remains unclear. The CDR3 contains 11 residues. V was clipped by 8 bases and J by 0 bases, with 4 bases between them. The germline gives CDR1 SNHLY, CDR2 FYNNEI. The chain's CDR3 is CASSMNTEAFF. The DNA of the CDR3 is TGTGCCAGCTCCATGAACACTGAAGCTTTCTTT.

The V gene is TRBV19, the J gene TRBJ2-5; possible D gene TRBD2, 6 bases. CDR3 length equals 18 residues. V lost 1 base and J lost 0, with 18 bases in between. Germline CDR1 is LNHDA and CDR2 is SQIVND (reference sequence). CDR3 nucleotides: TGTGCCAGTAGTATAGGTAGGAGGGCCAGTAAGTACCAAGAGACCCAGTACTTC. This sequence encodes CASSIGRRASKYQETQYF.